The next 3 T cell receptor beta chains were all read from a single sample in a study of control samples from healthy donors and cancer patients. Generated by immunoSEQ multiplex PCR, the TCRdb table keeps only in-frame clones and is missing some. The sample gives 100,000 to 150,000 clones, around 90% of which show up once; more than 2% is in the top ten. Sequencing input: blood. All receptors derive from a man aged 18 to 29 in good health.

This chain joins TRBV30 and TRBJ1-1; tentatively, D is TRBD1 (6 bases). Trimming removed 4 bases at V and 1 base at J, with 10 bases between. Germline lookup yields CDR1 GTSNPN and CDR2 SVGIG (reference sequence). This CDR3 comprises 13 residues. In nucleotides, the CDR3 is TGTGCCTGGAAGGACAGTAAGAACACTGAAGCTTTCTTT. This sequence encodes CAWKDSKNTEAFF.

CDR3 residues: CASSFFGQAIFTRGYTF. CDR3 bases: TGTGCCAGCAGTTTCTTTGGGCAGGCCATCTTCACTAGGGGCTACACCTTC. The J gene is TRBJ1-2, the V gene TRBV28; no clear D. CDR1 and CDR2 from the germline V gene are MDHEN and SYDVKM. The CDR3 covers 17 residues. The V end was cut by 3 bases, the J end by 8 bases, with 25 bases between.

DNA of the CDR3: TGTGCCAGCAGTTTTGGTGAATCCGGGGAGCTGTTTTTT. Amino acid sequence: CASSFGESGELFF. The chain carries TRBV27 and TRBJ2-2; D gene unclear. Germline loops: CDR1 MNHEY, CDR2 SMNVEV (reference sequence). Trimming shortened V by 3 bases and J by 6 bases, and 8 bases separated the two germline ends. The CDR3 sequence is 13 residues long.